This TCR beta chain comes out of a study of identical twins. Every one of the donors was a healthy Caucasian. About this clonotype itself: Its specificity is not known.

General study points: Reduced insertions were recorded for abundant cord blood beta clonotypes, with no such pattern in memory repertoires. Excess twin sharing in beta out-of-frame sequences was weaker.

TCRdb re-called the 5' RACE reads with MiXCR, one entry per CDR3 protein. The table shows over 200,000 distinct CDR3 sequences, with over 9.5% occurring only once. V dropped 6 bases and J dropped 3 bases, with 15 bases sitting between them. CDR1 is SQVTM and CDR2 is ANQGSEA in the germline V gene. CDR3 length equals 13 residues. V usage is TRBV29-1 and J usage is TRBJ2-7; D not resolved. This sequence was found in a middle-aged man in good health. The sequenced sample consisted of memory T cells sorted from blood. CDR3 coding DNA: TGCAGCGTGGGATCCTCAGCTCACTACGAGCAGTACTTC. Translating it yields CSVGSSAHYEQYF.